This is a list of T cell receptor beta chains from one sample in a study of T-cell reconstitution after alpha-beta-depleted transplantation in children. In TCRdb, the PCR reads were re-called with MiXCR into one record per CDR3 protein. The sample carries about 400,000 distinct CDR3 sequences, around 21% recorded once. The specimen comprised PBMCs from the stem cell graft donor, sampled from the stem cell graft. The receptors shown here come from a human donor who donated a stem cell graft to a child with acute myeloid leukemia. The CDR3 runs from the conserved cysteine through the conserved F or W. Fields, in order: clone size, J gene, V gene, D gene, CDR3 protein, CDR3 DNA. A D gene is named only where the DNA matches it firmly. Only part of the rows carry a size: once, few, many, or a class if the clone is expanded.

>many|TRBJ2-7|TRBV6-5|TRBD2
CASSFGTSGYEQYF
TGTGCCAGCAGTTTCGGGACTAGCGGCTACGAGCAGTACTTC
>few|TRBJ1-1|TRBV12-3/TRBV12-4|NA
CASSLTAEAFF
TGTGCCAGCAGTTTAACGGCAGAAGCTTTCTTT
>NA|TRBJ2-3|TRBV7-2|NA
CASSLARGRTDTQYF
TGTGCCAGCAGCTTAGCCCGGGGGAGGACAGATACGCAGTATTTT
>NA|TRBJ2-5|TRBV3-1|TRBD2
CASNGLAGSQETQYF
TGTGCCAGCAACGGACTAGCGGGTTCCCAAGAGACCCAGTACTTC
>NA|TRBJ2-1|TRBV7-3|TRBD2
CASSLTGEPAGGPGNEQFF
TGTGCCAGCAGCTTAACGGGGGAACCAGCGGGAGGGCCGGGAAATGAGCAGTTCTTC
>NA|TRBJ2-7|TRBV5-1|NA
CASSLASQLPSYEQYF
TGCGCCAGCAGCTTGGCCAGTCAGCTACCGTCCTACGAGCAGTACTTC
>few|TRBJ1-4|TRBV7-8|NA
CASSLSQGGNEKLFF
TGTGCCAGCAGCTTATCACAGGGCGGTAATGAAAAACTGTTTTTT
>few|TRBJ1-1|TRBV12-3/TRBV12-4|NA
CASSLYRAEAFF
TGTGCCAGCAGTTTATACAGGGCTGAAGCTTTCTTT
>NA|TRBJ1-1|TRBV12-3/TRBV12-4|NA
CASRGVGQPMNTEAFF
TGTGCCAGCAGGGGAGTTGGACAGCCTATGAACACTGAAGCTTTCTTT
>few|TRBJ2-5|TRBV28|NA
CASSFGGAETQYF
TGTGCCAGCAGTTTCGGGGGAGCGGAGACCCAGTACTTC
>few|TRBJ2-5|TRBV20-1|NA
CSARGSLQETQYF
TGCAGTGCTAGGGGGAGCCTCCAAGAGACCCAGTACTTC
>NA|TRBJ2-1|TRBV18|NA
CASSPRGSGEQFF
TGTGCCAGCTCACCACGAGGGTCGGGGGAGCAGTTCTTC
>NA|TRBJ2-2|TRBV7-2|NA
CASSLVPYGTGELFF
TGTGCCAGCAGCTTAGTTCCCTATGGTACCGGGGAGCTGTTTTTT
>many|TRBJ2-7|TRBV29-1|TRBD1
CSVGDRGRSYEQYF
TGCAGCGTCGGCGACAGGGGCAGATCCTACGAGCAGTACTTC
>few|TRBJ2-1|TRBV7-3|TRBD1
CASSHQGASPTYDNEQFF
TGTGCCAGCAGCCACCAGGGGGCTAGCCCCACCTACGACAATGAGCAGTTCTTC
>NA|TRBJ2-7|TRBV4-2|NA
CASSQSDFYEQYF
TGTGCCAGCAGCCAAAGCGACTTCTACGAGCAGTACTTC
>few|TRBJ1-2|TRBV12-3/TRBV12-4|NA
CASSLRVGGYTF
TGTGCCAGCAGTTTAAGGGTCGGGGGCTACACCTTC
>many|TRBJ2-7|TRBV6-6|NA
CASSPGRAYEQYF
TGTGCCAGCAGTCCGGGACGGGCCTACGAGCAGTACTTC
>NA|TRBJ2-1|TRBV28|TRBD2
CASKGLAGVSSYNEQFF
TGTGCCAGCAAGGGACTAGCGGGAGTGAGCTCCTACAATGAGCAGTTCTTC
>many|TRBJ1-4|TRBV5-1|NA
CASSLQGLNEKLFF
TGCGCCAGCAGCCTGCAGGGTCTTAATGAAAAACTGTTTTTT
>NA|TRBJ2-7|TRBV11-2|TRBD2
CASSSGLAGVYPSYEQYF
TGTGCCAGCAGCAGCGGACTAGCGGGAGTGTACCCCTCCTACGAGCAGTACTTC
>NA|TRBJ2-7|TRBV12-3/TRBV12-4|TRBD2
CASSLTSGSTEQYF
TGTGCCAGCAGTTTAACTAGCGGGAGTACCGAGCAGTACTTC
>NA|TRBJ1-1|TRBV5-1|NA
CASNGRNTEAFF
TGCGCCAGCAACGGGAGGAACACTGAAGCTTTCTTT
>few|TRBJ1-4|TRBV20-1|NA
CSANYDSRWGEKLFF
TGCAGTGCTAACTACGACTCAAGATGGGGTGAAAAACTGTTTTTT
>many|TRBJ2-7|TRBV3-1|NA
CASSLRVNEQYF
TGTGCCAGCAGCCTAAGGGTGAACGAGCAGTACTTC
>many|TRBJ2-7|TRBV12-3/TRBV12-4|NA
CASSWGTPEQYF
TGTGCCAGCAGTTGGGGGACTCCGGAGCAGTACTTC
>many|TRBJ1-2|TRBV12-3/TRBV12-4|TRBD1
CASSPTGQGYGYTF
TGTGCCAGCAGCCCCACCGGACAGGGTTATGGCTACACCTTC
>NA|TRBJ2-1|TRBV7-9|TRBD2
CASTRTSGANGQFF
TGTGCCAGCACCCGGACTAGCGGGGCCAATGGGCAGTTCTTC
>many|TRBJ2-2|TRBV20-1|NA
CSARDTLNGTGELFF
TGCAGTGCTCGGGACACTCTTAACGGCACCGGGGAGCTGTTTTTT
>NA|TRBJ2-7|TRBV25-1|NA
CASRRAGSSEYEQYF
TGTGCCAGCAGACGTGCCGGGTCTAGCGAGTACGAGCAGTACTTC
>few|TRBJ2-1|TRBV28|NA
CASIGWVRGNEQFF
TGTGCCAGCATAGGATGGGTTCGGGGGAATGAGCAGTTCTTC
>few|TRBJ2-5|TRBV12-3/TRBV12-4|NA
CASSPTGGGQETQYF
TGTGCCAGCAGCCCAACGGGTGGGGGCCAAGAGACCCAGTACTTC
>many|TRBJ2-1|TRBV29-1|TRBD2
CSGTGLAGGEQFF
TGCAGCGGAACGGGACTAGCGGGAGGCGAGCAGTTCTTC
>few|TRBJ2-7|TRBV5-1|NA
CASSLGPRGSRYEQYF
TGCGCCAGCAGCTTGGGCCCTAGAGGATCTCGCTACGAGCAGTACTTC
>NA|TRBJ2-5|TRBV29-1|NA
CSGAGTVVMETQYF
TGCAGCGGCGCGGGGACAGTTGTAATGGAGACCCAGTACTTC
>NA|TRBJ2-1|TRBV4-1|NA
CASSQDGGRSYYNEQFF
TGCGCCAGCAGCCAAGATGGGGGGAGGTCGTATTACAATGAGCAGTTCTTC
>NA|TRBJ2-6|TRBV4-1|NA
CASSQDRAASGANVLTF
TGCGCCAGCAGCCAAGATCGGGCGGCGTCTGGGGCCAACGTCCTGACTTTC
>NA|TRBJ2-7|TRBV20-1|TRBD2
CSASAVASGRESEQYF
TGCAGTGCTAGCGCCGTAGCTAGCGGGAGAGAATCCGAGCAGTACTTC
>NA|TRBJ1-6|TRBV11-2|NA
CASSSTSGDPLHF
TGTGCCAGCAGCTCCACGTCAGGGGACCCCCTCCACTTT
>many|TRBJ2-7|TRBV6-1|NA
CASSNDGSYEQYF
TGTGCCAGCAGCAATGACGGATCCTACGAGCAGTACTTC